This TCR beta chain was found in a study of shared clonotypes between healthy human individuals (dated by TCRdb to between 2020 and 2021). In terms of the full investigation: The cohort comprised a couple of women and three men aged 18 to 49 years. For each donor, three plates each were used for CD4 naive and CD4 memory, two plates were used for CD8 naive, and one plate was used for CD8 memory. To estimate repertoire size and how much clonotype sharing occurs between individuals, the study deeply sequenced the blood TCR repertoires of roughly 5 healthy adults. To increase sequencing depth and limit assay-specific biases, different laboratories used diverse techniques to prepare libraries and sequence TCR repertoires. Each donor's leukapheresis produced roughly between roughly 0.9 and 8.9 billion PBMCs. Overall study outcomes, separate from this receptor: Only blood was sampled, and tissue TCR repertoires likely differ from those in blood. Rarefaction of sorted-subset datasets indicated incomplete sequencing despite the large sequencing depth. Higher generation probabilities were observed for clonotypes shared by all four sorted-subset donors than for non-shared clonotypes. Because the study included a small number of donors, the genetic and exposure-history diversity represented was limited. Naive subsets generally had larger estimated clonotype richness than memory subsets. Pairwise subsampling led to the expectation that sequencing depth would affect the degree of clonotype sharing among donors. Around 5.4% of naive CD4, 3.5% of naive CD8, about 2.1% of memory CD4, and about 0.4% of memory CD8 clonotypes were shared across four donors.

CD8 naive samples consisted of CD45RO-negative cells that were positively selected for CCR7, yielding a CD45RA+CCR7+ population without TemRA cells. Healthy HIV-negative adults with no recently reported acute infections or vaccinations were included as donors. Only Caucasian adults living in Nashville, Tennessee, USA were represented among the donors. After blood collection by leukapheresis, PBMCs were isolated using Ficoll-Histopaque density gradient centrifugation and then cryopreserved in the vapor phase of liquid nitrogen. Analytical flow cytometry was used to check the purity and quantity of each magnetically sorted T cell population. Genomic DNA was isolated from each sorted fraction and quantified by UV absorbance on a Nanodrop 2000c. TCR CDR3 regions were amplified from genomic DNA by multiplex PCR using the deep immunoSEQ assay. Extracted genomic DNA from each cell subset was spread evenly across all wells of several immunoSEQ 96-well plates, with each plate serving as a replicate. Each replicate PCR for sorted subsets received about 0.2 ug genomic DNA, equal to 30,000 or so T cell genomes. Purified libraries were measured with a Qubit 3.0 fluorometer, size-checked on a Bioanalyzer 2100, and measured again with the KAPA Library Quantification kit. Every immunoSEQ 96-well plate was sequenced on a dedicated single-read 150-cycle Illumina NextSeq 550 flow cell. Regarding the original processing steps: Because only junctional sequences without quality scores were contained in the immunoSEQ output, filtering matching that applied to full-length reads could not be performed. To assign V/J genes and CDR3, sequences were annotated against IMGT germline references using PyIR, a Python wrapper for IgBLAST v1.9. Any read was removed if the V/J assignment was weak (E-value above 1e-6), the CDR3 was missing, or the read contained stop codons, out-of-frame junctions, or ambiguous translated residues. V3J clonotypes were defined by identical inferred V gene, J gene, and CDR3 amino acid sequence. The percentage overlap between two repertoires was calculated by dividing the number of shared unique clonotypes by the size of the smaller repertoire. Three approaches were used to assess repertoire richness: RTK rarefaction, the Chao1 estimator, and Recon v2.1 estimates of unobserved clonotypes. Generation probabilities were computed with OLGA for all TCRbeta clonotypes obtained by the gDNA method from several donors. Here the immuneACCESS table is served through TCRdb, limited to in-frame sequences with V and J called. Missing clones are a known gap in these copies; in checked studies unresolved V genes cover under half, and the rest lacks a known reason. Clonal size and the V and J genes are those of that table, whereas D and trimming came from the DNA. The sample table holds about 1.9 million clones, of which roughly 93% were seen once. Roughly 1.7% of the sample is held by the ten biggest clonotypes.

To note about this clone: Its antigen is not yet known. Base qualities are missing; no much larger clone stands one base away. This CDR3 is also generated by other DNA sequences in the sample.

Sequencing was performed on naive CD8+ T cells from PBMCs. The sample's cell subset or site label is to be understood as: CD45RA+CCR7+. This TCR derives from a man aged 18 to 29 in good health. Some clones in this sample may be carry-over from other donors' samples.

The nucleotide sequence is TGTGCCAGCAGGGACCTCTCCTACGAGCAGTACTTC. Its protein is CASRDLSYEQYF. The rearrangement combines TRBV27 with TRBJ2-7, with no confident D gene call. From a lookup of the germline V gene (reference sequence), CDR1 and CDR2 are MNHEY and SMNVEV. V drops 6 bases and J drops 0 bases, leaving 6 bases in between. The CDR3 covers 12 residues, taking in both the cysteine and the phenylalanine. The sequence is cut down to CDR3 DNA, 36 bases in frame from base 1.